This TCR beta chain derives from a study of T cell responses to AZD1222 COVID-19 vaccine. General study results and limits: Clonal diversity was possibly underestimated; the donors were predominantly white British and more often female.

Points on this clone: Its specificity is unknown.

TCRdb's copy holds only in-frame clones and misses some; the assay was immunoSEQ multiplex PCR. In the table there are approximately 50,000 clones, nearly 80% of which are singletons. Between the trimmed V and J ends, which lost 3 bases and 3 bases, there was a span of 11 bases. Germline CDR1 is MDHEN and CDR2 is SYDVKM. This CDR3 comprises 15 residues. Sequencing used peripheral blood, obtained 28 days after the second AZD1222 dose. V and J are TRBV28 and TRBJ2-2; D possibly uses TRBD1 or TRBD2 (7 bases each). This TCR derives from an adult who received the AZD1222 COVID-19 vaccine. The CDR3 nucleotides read TGTGCCAGCAGTTTGGGAGGGGGCGACACCGGGGAGCTGTTTTTT. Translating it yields CASSLGGGDTGELFF.